The 30 T cell receptor beta chains given below trace back to one sample, sequenced in a study of blood T cell repertoires in COVID-19. Generated by immunoSEQ multiplex PCR, the TCRdb table keeps only in-frame clones and is missing some. This repertoire shows about 140,000 clones, more than 80% found once; its top ten account for less than 4%. The sequencing input was peripheral blood. The receptors derive from a woman aged 60-75 years with active COVID-19.

The CDR3 here is CASSVGQGVTNEKLFF. The CDR3 DNA reads TGCGCCAGCAGCGTGGGACAGGGGGTAACTAATGAAAAACTGTTTTTT. The V and J genes are TRBV5-1 and TRBJ1-4; TRBD1 agrees at 11 bases. This CDR3 has 16 amino acids. CDR1 SGHRS and CDR2 YFSETQ come from the germline V gene. V was clipped by 4 bases and J by 1 base; unmatched bases: 3.

This rearrangement joins TRBV5-1 to TRBJ2-1; 7 nucleotides match TRBD2. Germline values: CDR1 SGHRS, CDR2 YFSETQ. V was clipped by 4 bases and J by 5 bases; unmatched bases: 12. The CDR3 is 16 amino acids. CDR3 amino acids: CASSLLGGRIDNEQFF. The CDR3 DNA reads as TGCGCCAGCAGCCTGCTCGGCGGGAGAATTGACAATGAGCAGTTCTTC.

The chain links TRBV6-2 or TRBV6-3 to TRBJ1-6; D is undetermined. The CDR3 sequence is 14 residues long. Germline assignment: CDR1 MNHEY and CDR2 SVGEGT. Trimming removed 5 bases from V and 10 bases from J, with 15 bases in between. The CDR3 protein is CASSRNTAGSPLHF. The CDR3, as DNA: TGTGCCAGCAGTCGAAATACAGCTGGATCACCCCTCCACTTT.

The chain has TRBV18 and TRBJ2-3, with D perhaps TRBD2 (5 bases). The CDR3 extends over 15 amino acids. The germline V gene has CDR1 KGHSH and CDR2 LQKENI. Trimming took 0 bases from V and 5 from J, leaving 12 bases between them. CDR3 amino acids: CASSPPGVLGDTQYF. CDR3 nucleotides: TGTGCCAGCTCACCACCGGGAGTGTTGGGAGATACGCAGTATTTT.

This clone showed up just a few times. The chain couples TRBV3-1 (or the pseudogene TRBV3-2) to TRBJ2-2; 8 bases match TRBD2. The CDR3 covers 15 residues. J was trimmed by 9 bases and V by 1 base; bases with no gene match: 7. Germline values: CDR1 LGHDT, CDR2 YNNKEL (reference sequence). For the CDR3, the DNA is TGTGCCAGCAGCCAAGTTGGAGCGGGGGCTTGGGAGCTGTTTTTT. Its translation is CASSQVGAGAWELFF.

This chain links TRBV11-2 with TRBJ1-2; perhaps TRBD1 as D (5 bases). Germline values: CDR1 SGHAT, CDR2 FQNNGV. The V and J ends lost 0 bases and 6 bases respectively, with 14 bases between them. The CDR3 sequence is 15 residues long. The CDR3 is CASSLERQGTDGYTF. The CDR3 nucleotides are TGTGCCAGCAGCTTAGAACGTCAGGGCACCGATGGCTACACCTTC. Full variable domain (outside the CDR3, taken from reference TRBV11-2 and TRBJ1-2): EAGVAQSPRYKIIEKRQSVAFWCNPISGHATLYWYQQILGQGPKLLIQFQNNGVVDDSQLPKDRFSAERLKGVDSTLKIQPAKLEDSAVYLCASSLERQGTDGYTFGSGTRLTVV.

The chain recombines TRBV18 with TRBJ2-1, with TRBD2 identical over 7 bases. V was pared by 5 bases and J by 5 bases, with 9 bases of the junction left unmatched. The germline gives CDR1 KGHSH, CDR2 LQKENI. The CDR3 spans 15 residues. Written as DNA, the CDR3 is TGTGCCAGCTCAACCTATACTAGCGCAAACAATGAGCAGTTCTTC. It yields the protein CASSTYTSANNEQFF. Full variable domain (missing parts from reference TRBV18 and TRBJ2-1): NAGVMQNPRHLVRRRGQEARLRCSPMKGHSHVYWYRQLPEEGLKFMVYLQKENIIDESGMPKERFSAEFPKEGPSILRIQQVVRGDSAAYFCASSTYTSANNEQFFGPGTRLTVL.

The rearrangement links TRBV7-3 to TRBJ2-4; perhaps TRBD2 as D (6 bases). CDR1 is SGHTA and CDR2 is FQGTGA in the germline V gene. The CDR3 contains 14 residues. Trimming stripped 2 bases from V and 6 bases from J, with 11 bases between. CDR3 sequence reads: CASSLGGRRNIQYF. The CDR3 region has the DNA TGTGCCAGCAGCTTAGGAGGGAGGCGAAACATTCAGTACTTC.

For this clone: Other DNA sequences in this sample translate to the same CDR3. This chain uses TRBV28 with TRBJ1-2, with D possibly matching TRBD1 (6 bases). The CDR3 contains 15 residues. The V end was cut by 4 bases, the J end by 3 bases, with 15 bases between. Germline CDR1 reads MDHEN; CDR2 reads SYDVKM. The CDR3 spells CASSSTGQPYYGYTF. CDR3 nucleotides: TGTGCCAGCAGTTCCACCGGACAGCCCTACTATGGCTACACCTTC.

This clone occurred once. This chain links TRBV6-4 with TRBJ2-7; D possibly corresponds to TRBD2 (7 bases). Looked up from germline, CDR1 is MRHNA and CDR2 is SNTAGT. This CDR3 contains 19 residues. Trimming left V 4 bases short and J 0 bases short, with 25 bases between. The CDR3 DNA is TGTGCCAGCAGTGCGCGGGGGCCCTCCCTCGGGGTCTGCTCCTACGAGCAGTACTTC. Translated, it gives CASSARGPSLGVCSYEQYF.

A single count supports this clone. J is TRBJ2-5 and V is TRBV6-5, with a possible D match to TRBD2 (5 bases). Germline assignment: CDR1 MNHEY and CDR2 SVGAGI. The CDR3 is 12 residues long. Trimming took 2 bases from V and 4 from J, leaving 5 bases between them. This CDR3 reads CASSYEGETQYF. The DNA for the CDR3 is TGTGCCAGCAGTTACGAGGGAGAGACCCAGTACTTC.

This clone was picked up one time. This rearrangement joins TRBV10-3 to TRBJ2-5, with D possibly being TRBD2 (7 bases). CDR3 size: 17 residues. Germline CDR1 is ENHRY and CDR2 is SYGVKD. V was trimmed by 10 bases and J by 1 base, leaving 25 bases between them. CDR3 protein: CATQAAGAGALQETQYF. The DNA of the CDR3 is TGTGCCACCCAAGCCGCAGGGGCGGGAGCTCTCCAAGAGACCCAGTACTTC.

This chain uses TRBV18 with TRBJ2-5; 11 bases line up with TRBD1. Unmatched junction bases numbered 4, after V lost 6 bases and J lost 4 bases. The CDR3 loop spans 14 amino acids. The germline V gene encodes CDR1 KGHSH and CDR2 LQKENI. The CDR3: CASSAGTGGETQYF. The CDR3, as DNA: TGTGCCAGCTCGGCCGGGACAGGGGGAGAGACCCAGTACTTC.

The rearrangement joins TRBV11-3 to TRBJ2-1; TRBD2 agrees at 8 bases. The J segment lost 5 bases and the V segment lost 2 bases, leaving 5 bases of the junction unmatched. The CDR3 has 15 residues. The germline gives CDR1 SGHNT, CDR2 YENEEA. The CDR3 DNA follows: TGTGCCAGCAGCTTATTTAGCGGGAATCACAATGAGCAGTTCTTC. Amino acids: CASSLFSGNHNEQFF.

This chain links TRBV28 with TRBJ2-1, with 7 positions matching TRBD1. This CDR3 comprises 16 residues. Trimming cost V 7 bases and J 8 bases; bases outside gene matches: 17. Germline assignment: CDR1 MDHEN and CDR2 SYDVKM. The CDR3 region is CASTFVRGRRVDEQFF. CDR3 bases: TGTGCCAGCACCTTCGTGAGGGGGCGCAGAGTCGATGAGCAGTTCTTC.

The V gene is TRBV4-1, the J gene TRBJ1-1; the D is unclear. The CDR3 loop spans 14 amino acids. Germline V gene sequence: CDR1 MGHRA, CDR2 YSYEKL. V was trimmed by 2 bases and J by 0 bases, leaving 7 bases between them. The CDR3 spells CASSQLQLNTEAFF. The CDR3 coding sequence is TGCGCCAGCAGCCAATTGCAGTTGAACACTGAAGCTTTCTTT.

The DNA for the CDR3 is TGTGCCAGCAGTGAGGAACAGTCAGATACGCAGTATTTT. It codes for CASSEEQSDTQYF. This chain links TRBV2 with TRBJ2-3; no firm D call. V dropped 3 bases and J dropped 4 bases, with 8 bases sitting between them. Germline values: CDR1 SNHLY, CDR2 FYNNEI. The CDR3 has 13 residues.

This chain joins TRBV9 and TRBJ2-3; D is uncertain. Trimming took off 0 bases at V and 4 bases at J, with 12 bases between the two ends. From germline, CDR1 is SGDLS and CDR2 YYNGEE. The CDR3 length is 15 residues. CDR3 coding DNA: TGTGCCAGCAGCGTAGCCCCTCTATCGGCAGATACGCAGTATTTT. It specifies CASSVAPLSADTQYF.

CDR3 residues: CASSNGDTTYEQYF. For the CDR3, the DNA is TGTGCCAGCAGCAATGGGGACACAACCTACGAGCAGTACTTC. The chain joins TRBV21-1 to TRBJ2-7; the table's D gene call, TRBD1, was not cross checked with the DNA. TRBV21-1 is a listed pseudogene. This CDR3 has 14 residues.

Many counts were recorded for this clone. The rearrangement uses TRBV7-2 and TRBJ1-1, with TRBD1 as a possible D gene (6 bases). The CDR3 is made up of 13 amino acids. V lost 3 bases and J lost 4, with 9 bases in between. Germline V gene sequence: CDR1 SGHTA, CDR2 FQGNSA. The CDR3, as DNA: TGTGCCAGCAGCTTTAGGGGGAGCACTGAAGCTTTCTTT. Amino acids: CASSFRGSTEAFF.

The chain couples TRBV6-2 or TRBV6-3 to TRBJ2-1, with TRBD2 matching 12 bases. The V and J ends lost 2 bases and 7 bases, in that order; junction bases with no gene match: 3. Germline CDR1 and CDR2: MNHEY and SVGEGT. The CDR3 is 15 residues long. CDR3 nucleotides: TGTGCCAGCAGTTACCCAGGGACTAGCGGGAATGAGCAGTTCTTC. Translation: CASSYPGTSGNEQFF.

V usage is TRBV30 and J usage is TRBJ1-2; perhaps TRBD1 as D (5 bases). V was clipped by 4 bases and J by 5 bases, with 11 bases between them. There are 12 residues in the CDR3. Germline assignment: CDR1 GTSNPN and CDR2 SVGIG (reference sequence). The CDR3 sequence is CAWMGGLYGYTF. In nucleotides, the CDR3 is TGTGCCTGGATGGGGGGACTTTATGGCTACACCTTC.

The rearrangement uses TRBV6-4 and TRBJ1-1, with 7 bases that match TRBD1. Germline loops: CDR1 MRHNA, CDR2 SNTAGT. The CDR3 sequence is 13 residues long. Trimming removed 6 bases from V and 7 bases from J; junction bases left unmatched: 8. The CDR3 nucleotides are TGTGCCAGCAGATCACAGGGGTTCGGTGAAGCTTTCTTT. This translates into CASRSQGFGEAFF.

The V and J genes are TRBV30 and TRBJ2-3, with TRBD1 as a possible D gene (5 bases). CDR3 length: 14 amino acids. Germline CDR1 is GTSNPN and CDR2 is SVGIG (reference sequence). Trimming pared 0 bases from V and 2 bases from J, leaving 9 bases between. The DNA of the CDR3 is TGTGCCTGGAGTGTCCAGGGTAACACAGATACGCAGTATTTT. Translation gives CAWSVQGNTDTQYF.

This chain links TRBV28 with TRBJ1-5; D perhaps matches TRBD1 (6 bases). Germline CDR1 is MDHEN and CDR2 is SYDVKM. V dropped 2 bases and J dropped 4 bases, with 15 bases sitting between them. The CDR3 is 16 residues long. The CDR3 coding sequence is TGTGCCAGCAGTTTACTTCGACGACAGGTTAATCAGCCCCAGCATTTT. Amino acid sequence: CASSLLRRQVNQPQHF.

This clone occurred once. The gene calls are TRBV6-5 and TRBJ2-7; possibly TRBD1 for D (5 bases). V was shortened by 4 bases and J by 6 bases, with 13 bases between the two germline ends. CDR3 length: 13 residues. The V gene's germline CDR1 is MNHEY and CDR2 SVGAGI. CDR3 residues: CASSSHQGGEQYF. In DNA, the CDR3 is TGTGCCAGCAGTTCACACCAGGGTGGCGAGCAGTACTTC.

This chain joins TRBV28 and TRBJ1-2; D perhaps matches TRBD1 (5 bases). V dropped 2 bases and J dropped 7 bases, with 8 bases sitting between them. The CDR3 contains 12 residues. Germline V gene lookup returns CDR1 MDHEN and CDR2 SYDVKM. CDR3 residues: CASSLQGSGYTF. CDR3 in DNA: TGTGCCAGCAGTTTACAGGGCAGTGGCTACACCTTC.

The chain couples TRBV4-3 to TRBJ2-7; D is perhaps TRBD2 (5 bases). V gave up 0 bases and J gave up 5 bases, with 8 bases separating them. The CDR3 spans 13 residues. Germline V lookup: CDR1 LGHNA, CDR2 YSLEER. The DNA for the CDR3 is TGCGCCAGCAGCCAAGATTTCGGGGACGAGCAGTACTTC. Its protein is CASSQDFGDEQYF.

The rearrangement links TRBV7-8 to TRBJ1-1, with unresolved D. Germline V CDR1 and CDR2: SGHVS, FQNEAQ. This CDR3 contains 16 residues. V was trimmed by 4 bases and J by 2 bases, leaving 17 bases between them. The chain's CDR3 is CASSYEGTPQNTEAFF. In nucleotides, the CDR3 is TGTGCCAGCAGCTATGAGGGAACGCCCCAAAACACTGAAGCTTTCTTT.

This clone came up a few times. The genes are TRBV11-2 and TRBJ1-6; D is unresolved. Germline assignment: CDR1 SGHAT and CDR2 FQNNGV. The CDR3 consists of 15 residues. Trimming pared 6 bases from V and 6 bases from J, leaving 15 bases between. The DNA of the CDR3 is TGTGCCAGCAGGGGTTTGTCACAGTCTAATTCACCCCTCCACTTT. Translated: CASRGLSQSNSPLHF. Drawing the rest from reference TRBV11-2 and TRBJ1-6, the complete variable domain is EAGVAQSPRYKIIEKRQSVAFWCNPISGHATLYWYQQILGQGPKLLIQFQNNGVVDDSQLPKDRFSAERLKGVDSTLKIQPAKLEDSAVYLCASRGLSQSNSPLHFGNGTRLTVT.